This T cell receptor beta chain was identified during a study of blood T cell repertoires in COVID-19. Study overall: The United States, Italy and Spain supplied acute and convalescent COVID-19 samples. From T cells, B-cell-depleted T cells, or PBMCs came the material, which was cDNA or gDNA.

The V end was cut by 0 bases, the J end by 11 bases, with 19 bases between. CDR1 is LGHNA and CDR2 is YSLEER in the germline V gene. This CDR3 spans 16 amino acids. As originally analysed: Estimation of nucleated cell counts was performed using reference gene primer amplification. The data were produced by immunoSEQ multiplex PCR, yet TCRdb's version contains in-frame clones alone and is incomplete. V and J calls and clone size are copied from that table; D and trimming were computed from the DNA. The table has about 140,000 clones, approximately 80% seen once. V gene TRBV4-3 combines with J gene TRBJ1-4; a weak D match, TRBD1 (5 bases). The sequenced sample consisted of peripheral blood. The clonotype originates from a man aged 55 to 70 with active or convalescent COVID-19. Here the CDR3 reads CASSQDTGQGGSKLFF. CDR3 in DNA: TGCGCCAGCAGCCAAGATACGGGTCAGGGAGGGTCGAAACTGTTTTTT.